Shown below are 8 T cell receptor beta chains from a single sample sequenced in a study of Tregs in tolerant kidney transplant recipients. Clones were sequenced by immunoSEQ multiplex PCR, and TCRdb holds only the in-frame ones, with some missing. The sample includes 30,000 or so clones. The specimen was CD8+ T cells from blood, collected before the transplant. These receptors were taken from a human donor who received a combined kidney and bone marrow transplant.

Comment on this clone: The CDR3 extends 3 residues past the end of the read, so its final part is completed from the germline J gene. This rearrangement joins TRBV7-3 to TRBJ2-1; 13 positions agree with TRBD2. Germline V gene sequence: CDR1 SGHTA, CDR2 FQGTGA. The CDR3 spans 15 residues. J lost 8 bases, V lost 5 bases, and 6 bases had no gene match. CDR3 in amino acids: CASSVGLAGDYEQFF. Partial CDR3 DNA: TGTGCCAGCAGCGTAGGACTAGCGGGAGACTATGAG. Looking up the rest from reference TRBV7-3 and TRBJ2-1 gives the full variable domain: GAGVSQTPSNKVTEKGKYVELRCDPISGHTALYWYRQSLGQGPEFLIYFQGTGAADDSGLPNDRFFAVRPEGSVSTLKIQRTERGDSAVYLCASSVGLAGDYEQFFGPGTRLTVL.

Points on this clone: The read is 3 residues too short to cover the CDR3 end, so that end is filled in from the germline J gene. J is TRBJ2-5 and V is TRBV30, with TRBD2 matching over 7 bases. The junction had 7 bases not matched to a gene; V was cut back by 2 bases and J by 1 base. This CDR3 is built from 15 residues. From germline, CDR1 is GTSNPN and CDR2 SVGIG (reference sequence). CDR3 DNA (partial): TGTGCCTGGAGTCGGGCTAGCGGACCCCAAGAGACC. This sequence encodes CAWSRASGPQET. The whole CDR3 sequence reads CAWSRASGPQETQYF.

Comment on this clone: The CDR3 end lies 3 residues beyond the end of the read and is filled in from the germline J gene. V is TRBV20-1 and J is TRBJ2-2; D uncertain. In germline, CDR1 is DFQATT, CDR2 SNEGSKA (reference sequence). The CDR3 is 12 residues long. V lost 1 base and J lost 4, with 4 bases in between. CDR3: CSARVATGELFF. CDR3 DNA (partial): TGCAGTGCTAGAGTAGCCACCGGGGAG.

Concerning this clone itself: The observed sequence ends 3 residues before the CDR3 terminus, with the missing tail filled in from the germline J gene. This chain links TRBV2 with TRBJ2-2; no definite D call. This CDR3 is built from 15 residues. Trimming pared 0 bases from V and 4 bases from J, leaving 9 bases between. Germline CDR1 and CDR2: SNHLY and FYNNEI. The CDR3 bases that were read are TGTGCCAGCAGTGAAGCGTGGGCCACCACCGGGGAG. Translation: CASSEAWATTGE. The complete CDR3 protein is CASSEAWATTGELFF.

Comments on this clone: The CDR3 end is not reached by the read, which stops 3 residues before it; the germline J gene fills it in. The J gene is TRBJ2-7, the V gene TRBV7-6; 9 bases align to TRBD2. Germline CDR1 SGHVS, CDR2 FNYEAQ. This CDR3 has 16 amino acids. The ends lost 5 bases at V and 0 bases at J; junction bases unmatched: 8. CDR3 DNA, as far as it was read: TGTGCCAGCAGCGCTCATAGCGGGGGCCTCTCCTACGAG. Its protein product is CASSAHSGGLSYE. The full CDR3 protein is CASSAHSGGLSYEQYF.

About this clone: The read comes to an end 3 residues before the CDR3 does, leaving the germline J gene to fill in the end. J is TRBJ2-6 and V is TRBV13; D perhaps matches TRBD1 (6 bases). With 2 bases removed from V and 2 bases from J, the gap between germline ends came to 13 bases. The CDR3 is 17 residues long. CDR1 PRHDT and CDR2 FYEKMQ come from the germline V gene (reference sequence). The CDR3: CASSLSDRQAGANVLTF. The sequenced CDR3 bases are TGTGCCAGCAGCTTATCCGACAGGCAGGCTGGGGCCAACGTC.

With regard to this clone: The read finishes 3 residues shy of the CDR3 end, and the germline J gene is used to complete it. The chain links TRBV19 to TRBJ1-1; a weak D match, TRBD1 (6 bases). The CDR3 loop spans 12 amino acids. Germline V gene data show CDR1 as LNHDA and CDR2 as SQIVND (reference sequence). The CDR3 sequence: CVARDMNTEAFF. Partial CDR3 DNA: TGTGTAGCACGGGACATGAACACTGAA.

Comment on this clone: The read ends 3 residues shy of where the CDR3 ends; the end is completed using the germline J gene. The chain employs TRBV13 and TRBJ2-1; 7 bases fit TRBD2. V shed 8 bases, J shed 2 bases, and the junction held 12 bases outside the gene matches. The CDR3 runs 16 residues. Per germline, CDR1 PRHDT and CDR2 FYEKMQ (reference sequence). The covered CDR3 bases are TGTGCCAGCGCGGGACTAACACCTAGGGCCTACAATGAG. It codes for CASAGLTPRAYNE. The complete CDR3 protein is CASAGLTPRAYNEQFF.